The present TCR beta chain was sequenced within a study of shared clonotypes between healthy human individuals. General observations from the study: In general, naive subsets displayed greater estimated richness than memory subsets did. Around 5.4% of naive CD4 clonotypes were common to four donors.

Replicate PCRs from sorted subsets contained roughly 200 ng DNA, which is 30,000 to 35,000 T cell genomes. TCRdb keeps only in-frame clones here, not all; method: immunoSEQ multiplex PCR. The table includes over a million clones, more than 75% detected once. Germline CDR1 reads MNHEY; CDR2 reads SVGAGI. This CDR3 is 14 amino acids long. Trimming cost V 2 bases and J 4 bases, with 11 bases left between them. CD4+ cell separation produced CD45RA+ naive and CD45RA-negative memory subsets. With regard to this clone: Its matching antigen is unknown.

The sequencing input was memory CD4+ T cells from PBMCs. The subset is: CD45RA-negative fraction. V and J are TRBV6-5 and TRBJ1-1; the D is unclear. This sequence originates from a young man in good health. Some clones in this sample may be carry-over from other donors' samples. CDR3 region: CASSYRELGTEAFF. DNA of the CDR3: TGTGCCAGCAGTTACCGAGAGTTGGGCACTGAAGCTTTCTTT.